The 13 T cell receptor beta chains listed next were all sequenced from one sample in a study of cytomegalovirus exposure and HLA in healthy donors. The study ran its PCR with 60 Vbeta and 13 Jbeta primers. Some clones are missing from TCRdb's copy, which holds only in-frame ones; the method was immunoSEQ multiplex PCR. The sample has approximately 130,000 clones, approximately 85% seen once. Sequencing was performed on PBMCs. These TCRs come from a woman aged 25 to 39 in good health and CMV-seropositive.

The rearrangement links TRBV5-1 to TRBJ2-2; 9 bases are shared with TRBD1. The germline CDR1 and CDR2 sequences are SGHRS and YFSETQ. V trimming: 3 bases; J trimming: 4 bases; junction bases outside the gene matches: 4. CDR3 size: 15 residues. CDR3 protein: CASSSLTGGTGELFF. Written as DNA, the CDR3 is TGCGCCAGCAGCTCCCTGACAGGGGGCACCGGGGAGCTGTTTTTT.

The CDR3 here is CASRDRGSQPQHF. The CDR3 nucleotides are TGTGCCAGCAGGGACAGGGGAAGTCAGCCCCAGCATTTT. The chain links TRBV27 to TRBJ1-5; 9 bases match TRBD1. The CDR3 has 13 amino acids. Trimming at V came to 6 bases and at J to 6 bases, leaving 3 bases not matched to a gene. Germline assignment: CDR1 MNHEY and CDR2 SMNVEV (reference sequence).

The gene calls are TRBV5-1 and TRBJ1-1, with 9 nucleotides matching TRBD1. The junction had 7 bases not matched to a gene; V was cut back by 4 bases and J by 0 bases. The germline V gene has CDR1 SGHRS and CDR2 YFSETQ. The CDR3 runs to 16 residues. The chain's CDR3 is CASSPGQGLLNTEAFF. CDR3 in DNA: TGCGCCAGCAGCCCGGGACAGGGTCTTTTGAACACTGAAGCTTTCTTT.

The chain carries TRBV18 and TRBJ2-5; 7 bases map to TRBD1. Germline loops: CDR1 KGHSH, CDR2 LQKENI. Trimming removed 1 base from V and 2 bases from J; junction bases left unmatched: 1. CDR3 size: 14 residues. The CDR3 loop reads CASSPRQGQETQYF. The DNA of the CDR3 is TGTGCCAGCTCACCACGACAGGGTCAAGAGACCCAGTACTTC.

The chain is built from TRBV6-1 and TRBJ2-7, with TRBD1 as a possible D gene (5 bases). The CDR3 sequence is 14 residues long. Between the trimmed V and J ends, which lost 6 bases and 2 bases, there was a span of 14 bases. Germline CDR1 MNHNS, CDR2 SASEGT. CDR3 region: CASSLYGAPYEQYF. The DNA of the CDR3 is TGTGCCAGCAGCCTGTATGGGGCCCCCTACGAGCAGTACTTC.

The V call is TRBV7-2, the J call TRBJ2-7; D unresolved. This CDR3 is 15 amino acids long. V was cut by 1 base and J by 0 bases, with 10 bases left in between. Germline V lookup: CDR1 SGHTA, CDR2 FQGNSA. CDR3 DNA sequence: TGTGCCAGCAGCTTAGTGTCTAGTCTCTCCTACGAGCAGTACTTC. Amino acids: CASSLVSSLSYEQYF. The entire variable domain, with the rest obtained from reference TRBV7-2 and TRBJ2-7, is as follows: GAGVSQSPSNKVTEKGKDVELRCDPISGHTALYWYRQSLGQGLEFLIYFQGNSAPDKSGLPSDRFSAERTGGSVSTLTIQRTQQEDSAVYLCASSLVSSLSYEQYFGPGTRLTVT.

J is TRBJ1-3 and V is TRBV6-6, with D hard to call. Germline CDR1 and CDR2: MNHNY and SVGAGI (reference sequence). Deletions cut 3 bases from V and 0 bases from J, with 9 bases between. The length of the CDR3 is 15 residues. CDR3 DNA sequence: TGTGCCAGCAGTTATACAGCCGTCTCTGGAAACACCATATATTTT. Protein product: CASSYTAVSGNTIYF.

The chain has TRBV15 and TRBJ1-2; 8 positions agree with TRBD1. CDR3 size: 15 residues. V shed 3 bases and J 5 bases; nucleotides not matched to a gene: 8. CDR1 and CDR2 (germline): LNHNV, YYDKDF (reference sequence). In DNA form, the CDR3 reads TGTGCCACCAGCAGGGACAGGGTTTCTGTGTATGGCTACACCTTC. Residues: CATSRDRVSVYGYTF.

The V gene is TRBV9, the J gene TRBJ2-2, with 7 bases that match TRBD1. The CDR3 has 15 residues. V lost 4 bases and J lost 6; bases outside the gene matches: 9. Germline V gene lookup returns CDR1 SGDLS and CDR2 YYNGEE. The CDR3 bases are TGTGCCAGCAGCTTAGGGGGCGAAAGAGCCGGGGAGCTGTTTTTT. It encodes CASSLGGERAGELFF.

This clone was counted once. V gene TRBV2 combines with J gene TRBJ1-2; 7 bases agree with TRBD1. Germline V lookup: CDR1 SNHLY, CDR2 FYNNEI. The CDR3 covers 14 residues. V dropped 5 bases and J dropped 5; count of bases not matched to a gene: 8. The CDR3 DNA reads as TGTGCCAGCAGTTATGCCGGGACAGAGTATGGCTACACCTTC. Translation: CASSYAGTEYGYTF. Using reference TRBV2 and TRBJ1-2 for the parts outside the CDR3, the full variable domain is EPEVTQTPSHQVTQMGQEVILRCVPISNHLYFYWYRQILGQKVEFLVSFYNNEISEKSEIFDDQFSVERPDGSNFTLKIRSTKLEDSAMYFCASSYAGTEYGYTFGSGTRLTVV.

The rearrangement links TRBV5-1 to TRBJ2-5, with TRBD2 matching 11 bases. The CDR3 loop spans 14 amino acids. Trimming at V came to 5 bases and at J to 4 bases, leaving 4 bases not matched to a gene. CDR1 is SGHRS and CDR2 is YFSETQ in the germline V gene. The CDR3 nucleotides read TGCGCCAGCAGAACTAGCGGGAGTGGAGAGACCCAGTACTTC. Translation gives CASRTSGSGETQYF.

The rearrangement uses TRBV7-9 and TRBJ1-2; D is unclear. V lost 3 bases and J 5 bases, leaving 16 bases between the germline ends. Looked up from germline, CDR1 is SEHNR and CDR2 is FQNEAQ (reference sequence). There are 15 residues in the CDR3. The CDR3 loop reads CASSFGQISPYGYTF. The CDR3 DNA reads TGTGCCAGCAGCTTTGGTCAGATCTCACCTTATGGCTACACCTTC.

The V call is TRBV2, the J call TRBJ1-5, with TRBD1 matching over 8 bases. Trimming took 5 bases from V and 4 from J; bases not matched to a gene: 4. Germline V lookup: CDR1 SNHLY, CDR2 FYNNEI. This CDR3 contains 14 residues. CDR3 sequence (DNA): TGTGCCAGCAGTCCTAGGACAGGGAATCAGCCCCAGCATTTT. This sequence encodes CASSPRTGNQPQHF.